The source of this T cell receptor (beta chain) is a study of patients and donors after allogeneic stem cell transplantation. TCRdb re-called the RT-PCR reads with MiXCR, one entry per CDR3 protein. The sample carries about 40,000 distinct CDR3 sequences, over 25% recorded once. The receptor comes from a human donor who was either an allogeneic HSCT recipient or a stem cell or donor lymphocyte infusion donor (not recorded which). It is not recorded whose cells these are; they may come from a transplant donor. Material for sequencing was blood, either unsorted or a sorted T cell fraction (not recorded which).

The CDR3 DNA sequence: TGTGCCAGCAGACCAAGCGGGACTACCTACGAGCAGTACTTC. Translated: CASRPSGTTYEQYF. The genes are TRBV5-6 and TRBJ2-7; 7 bases are a match to TRBD2. This CDR3 has 14 residues. With 5 bases clipped from V and 2 bases from J, the junction kept 7 bases outside the gene matches. Germline lookup yields CDR1 SGHDT and CDR2 YYEEEE. Drawing the rest from reference TRBV5-6 and TRBJ2-7, the complete variable domain is DAGVTQSPTHLIKTRGQQVTLRCSPKSGHDTVSWYQQALGQGPQFIFQYYEEEERQRGNFPDRFSGHQFPNYSSELNVNALLLGDSALYLCASRPSGTTYEQYFGPGTRLTVT.